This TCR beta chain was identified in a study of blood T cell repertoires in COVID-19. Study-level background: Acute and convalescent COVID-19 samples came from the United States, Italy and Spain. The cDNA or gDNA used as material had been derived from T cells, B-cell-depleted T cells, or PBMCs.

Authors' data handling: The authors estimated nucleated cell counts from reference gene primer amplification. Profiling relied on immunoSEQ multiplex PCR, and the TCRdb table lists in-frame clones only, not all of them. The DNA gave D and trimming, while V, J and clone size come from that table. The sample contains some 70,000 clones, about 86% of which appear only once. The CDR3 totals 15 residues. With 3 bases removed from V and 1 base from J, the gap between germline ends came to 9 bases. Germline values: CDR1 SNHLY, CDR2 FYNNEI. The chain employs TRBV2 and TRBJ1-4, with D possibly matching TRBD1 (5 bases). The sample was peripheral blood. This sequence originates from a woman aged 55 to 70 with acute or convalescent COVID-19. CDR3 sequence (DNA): TGTGCCAGCAGTGACCGGGGGAGAACTAATGAAAAACTGTTTTTT. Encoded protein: CASSDRGRTNEKLFF.